Listed below are T cell receptor beta chains from one sample, sequenced in a study of cytomegalovirus exposure and HLA in healthy donors. Here immunoSEQ multiplex PCR was the method, and the copy in TCRdb shows in-frame clones only, minus some. The sample has about 160,000 clones, roughly 80% seen once. The material sequenced was PBMCs. These receptors all come from a female donor in good health and CMV-seronegative. Both conserved end residues are part of each CDR3. The D gene is left open where the match is weak. Clone size is given for some rows only: seen once, a few or many times, or a class if the clone is expanded.

TRBJ1-6,NA,TRBD1,TRBV5-1,CASSPGQGESPLHF
TRBJ2-3,NA,TRBD2,TRBV5-1,CASSLETSGARDTQYF
TRBJ2-3,NA,NA,TRBV30,CAWSLWTGTQYF
NA,once,TRBD2,TRBV13,CASSLGGASGSRDEQYF
TRBJ1-1,NA,NA,TRBV5-8,CASSYSGDLNTEAFF
TRBJ1-1,few,NA,TRBV2,CASRPGPDTEAFF
TRBJ2-7,NA,NA,TRBV30,CAWAQGLEQYF
TRBJ2-2,NA,TRBD1,TRBV7-6,CASSLEQGAGELFF
TRBJ2-2,NA,NA,TRBV7-8,CASTRGAANTGELFF
TRBJ2-7,NA,NA,TRBV18,CASSPPSKIYEQYF
TRBJ2-1,NA,TRBD2,TRBV30,CAWSALAGGPNNEQFF
TRBJ1-2,NA,NA,TRBV18,CASSPIQGRDGYTF
TRBJ1-4,NA,NA,TRBV5-4,CASSNPTGEKLFF
TRBJ2-3,NA,NA,TRBV4-2,CASSQSSDTQYF
TRBJ2-5,NA,NA,TRBV5-4,CASSFGQSQETQYF
TRBJ2-3,NA,TRBD2,TRBV5-1,CASSSLAGGLTDTQYF
TRBJ2-1,few,TRBD2,TRBV7-9,CASSLWGTSDYNEQFF
TRBJ2-7,NA,NA,TRBV5-1,CASSPTGGTSGIPYEQYF
TRBJ1-1,NA,NA,TRBV10-2,CASSEGLSYTEAFF
TRBJ1-1,few,NA,TRBV19,CASLITGTLNTEAFF
TRBJ2-3,NA,TRBD2,TRBV7-2,CASSTGLAYSTDTQYF
TRBJ1-6,NA,TRBD1,TRBV5-4,CASSSGSGGINSPLHF
TRBJ2-7,NA,TRBD2,TRBV4-1,CASSQQAGVTYEQYF
TRBJ2-1,NA,NA,TRBV5-1,CASSWTAKAERGEQFF
TRBJ1-3,NA,NA,TRBV5-1,CASSLQGQRNTIYF
TRBJ1-5,once,NA,TRBV21-1,CASSNNNQGAGQPQHF
TRBJ2-7,NA,TRBD2,TRBV15,CATSGGLGSYEQYF
TRBJ1-6,NA,NA,TRBV27,CASSLSRAANSPLHF
TRBJ1-1,NA,TRBD1,TRBV30,CAWSVGQGALGAFF
TRBJ2-7,once,TRBD1,TRBV5-1,CASSMTGPNYEQYF
TRBJ1-2,NA,TRBD1,TRBV14,CASSHLTLTGGAGYTF
TRBJ1-6,NA,TRBD1,TRBV4-2,CASSLPDRENSPLHF
TRBJ2-2,NA,NA,TRBV5-6,CASSLYGSANTGELFF
TRBJ1-1,NA,TRBD1,TRBV5-4,CASSSWDSEAFF
TRBJ2-7,few,NA,TRBV7-2,CASSLQAEVGYEQYF
TRBJ2-5,NA,NA,TRBV4-2,CASSPTRGGGGETQYF
TRBJ1-2,NA,NA,TRBV4-1,CASSQDINSGTYNYGYTF
TRBJ1-4,few,NA,TRBV5-1,CASSSDRPNEKLFF
TRBJ1-2,NA,NA,TRBV2,CASGRNGGEGYTF
TRBJ1-5,NA,TRBD1,TRBV7-2,CASSLVGGQGGNQPQHF
TRBJ2-1,NA,TRBD1,TRBV19,CASGPGQGSNEQFF
TRBJ1-5,NA,NA,TRBV5-1,CASSLDWGGNQPQHF
TRBJ1-1,NA,NA,TRBV19,CASSSLGSTEAFF
TRBJ1-2,NA,TRBD1,TRBV2,CASSERGQGDGYTF
TRBJ2-3,NA,TRBD2,TRBV4-1,CASSQLFRTSGGGGADTQYF
TRBJ2-5,NA,NA,TRBV29-1,CSVGAGTETQYF
TRBJ2-2,NA,TRBD2,TRBV7-9,CASSLGLAYGELFF
TRBJ2-7,NA,TRBD2,TRBV19,CASIPAGSYEQYF